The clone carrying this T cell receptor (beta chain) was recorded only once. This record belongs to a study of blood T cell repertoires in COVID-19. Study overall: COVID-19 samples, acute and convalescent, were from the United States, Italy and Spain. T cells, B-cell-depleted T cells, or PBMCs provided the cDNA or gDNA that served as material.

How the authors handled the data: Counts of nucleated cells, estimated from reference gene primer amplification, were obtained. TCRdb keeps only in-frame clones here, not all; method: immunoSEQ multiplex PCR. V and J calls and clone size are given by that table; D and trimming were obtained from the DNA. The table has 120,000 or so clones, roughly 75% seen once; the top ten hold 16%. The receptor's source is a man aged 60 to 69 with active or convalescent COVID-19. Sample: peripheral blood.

The CDR3: CASSLVEGEQFF. The CDR3 DNA sequence: TGTGCCAGCAGCTTAGTCGAGGGCGAGCAGTTCTTC. This rearrangement joins TRBV7-8 to TRBJ2-1; the D gene is possibly TRBD2 (5 bases). Germline V gene lookup returns CDR1 SGHVS and CDR2 FQNEAQ. Trimming cost V 1 base and J 10 bases, with 8 bases left between them. The CDR3 spans 12 residues.